These 22 T cell receptor beta chains share one sample of origin, sequenced in a study of identical twins. From the 5' RACE reads, TCRdb called clonotypes with MiXCR, one entry per CDR3 protein. The sample lists about 890,000 distinct CDR3 sequences; roughly an eighth were seen once. The same sample was also used in a study of yellow fever vaccine responses in identical twins.

Sequenced input: PBMCs. The receptor set was obtained from a woman younger than 35 in good health.

This chain joins TRBV6-5 and TRBJ2-3; 7 bases align to TRBD1. Germline trimming cut 0 bases from V and 2 bases from J; bases unmatched to any gene: 2. The CDR3 consists of 15 residues. Germline values: CDR1 MNHEY, CDR2 SVGAGI. The CDR3 here is CASSYSRGHTDTQYF. As DNA, the CDR3 is TGTGCCAGCAGTTACTCAAGGGGGCACACAGATACGCAGTATTTT.

The chain joins TRBV12-3 or TRBV12-4 to TRBJ1-5; 7 bases fit TRBD1. Trimming at V came to 5 bases and at J to 5 bases, leaving 6 bases not matched to a gene. This CDR3 is 14 amino acids long. CDR3 loop: CASSVGTAYQPQHF. The CDR3 DNA follows: TGTGCCAGCAGTGTAGGGACAGCTTATCAGCCCCAGCATTTT.

The chain is built from TRBV19 and TRBJ2-3; possible D gene TRBD2, 6 bases. V shed 3 bases and J shed 1 base, with 14 bases lying between them. The CDR3 totals 16 residues. Germline V gene lookup returns CDR1 LNHDA and CDR2 SQIVND (reference sequence). CDR3 loop: CASSISDGGGTDTQYF. Here the CDR3 DNA reads TGTGCCAGTAGTATCTCCGACGGCGGGGGCACAGATACGCAGTATTTT.

In this sample, this clonotype turned up a few times. This chain links TRBV6-1 with TRBJ2-3; possible D gene TRBD2, 5 bases. Germline CDR1 reads MNHNS; CDR2 reads SASEGT. V lost 7 bases and J lost 1, with 12 bases in between. The CDR3 consists of 14 residues. The CDR3 spells CASTDYPRTDTQYF. The CDR3 DNA follows: TGTGCCAGCACCGACTATCCTCGCACAGATACGCAGTATTTT.

The genes are TRBV6-2 or TRBV6-3 and TRBJ2-7; TRBD1 matches at 10 bases. With 6 bases clipped from V and 9 bases from J, the junction kept 14 bases outside the gene matches. This CDR3 contains 15 residues. Germline V gives CDR1 MNHEY, CDR2 SVGEGT. CDR3 sequence (DNA): TGTGCCAGCAGCCTCCGCGGGACAGGGGAAAGTTGGCAGTACGTC. Translation: CASSLRGTGESWQYV.

This clonotype appeared a few times. V and J are TRBV12-3 or TRBV12-4 and TRBJ2-5, with D possibly being TRBD1 or TRBD2 (5 bases each). This CDR3 has 14 amino acids. Trimming pared 4 bases from V and 4 bases from J, leaving 13 bases between. DNA of the CDR3: TGTGCCAGCAGTTCTTTACAGAGGGGAGAGACCCAGTACTTC. This encodes CASSSLQRGETQYF.

In the case of this clonotype: The germline gene is not matched at one end of the junction; a read error may be the cause. This chain connects TRBV7-9 to TRBJ2-2; TRBD1 might be the D (5 bases). This CDR3 spans 15 amino acids. Per the germline V gene, CDR1 is SEHNR and CDR2 is FQNEAQ (reference sequence). CDR3 coding DNA: TGTGTCAGCAGCCATGACGCCAGCAGGGCCGGGGAGCTGTTTTTT. Residues: CVSSHDASRAGELFF.

This chain connects TRBV3-1 to TRBJ2-1; D is ambiguous. The V gene's germline CDR1 is LGHDT and CDR2 YNNKEL (reference sequence). Trimming pared 0 bases from V and 4 bases from J, leaving 16 bases between. CDR3 length equals 17 residues. This CDR3 is CASSQDRGTVIYNEQFF. Written as DNA, the CDR3 is TGTGCCAGCAGCCAAGATAGAGGAACAGTGATATACAATGAGCAGTTCTTC.

J is TRBJ1-1 and V is TRBV20-1; the D gene is possibly TRBD1 (5 bases). V lost 0 bases and J lost 4, with 12 bases in between. Germline values: CDR1 DFQATT, CDR2 SNEGSKA (reference sequence). There are 14 residues in the CDR3. The CDR3 nucleotides read TGCAGTGCTAGAGATGGGGGGTTTGGCACTGAAGCTTTCTTT. Translation gives CSARDGGFGTEAFF.

The CDR3 sequence: CSAQGGNTIEQYV. Here the CDR3 DNA reads TGCAGTGCCCAGGGGGGAAACACGATCGAGCAGTACGTC. The chain recombines TRBV20-1 with TRBJ2-7; TRBD1 might be the D (7 bases). The V gene's germline CDR1 is DFQATT and CDR2 SNEGSKA (reference sequence). This CDR3 contains 13 residues. The V and J ends lost 6 bases and 6 bases respectively, with 18 bases between them.

The CDR3 is CASSSTPVWGPLTQYF. Written as DNA, the CDR3 is TGTGCCAGCAGCTCCACCCCGGTCTGGGGTCCCCTTACGCAGTATTTT. This chain joins TRBV7-9 and TRBJ2-3; D uncertain. This CDR3 contains 16 residues. Germline V gene sequence: CDR1 SEHNR, CDR2 FQNEAQ (reference sequence). With 4 bases removed from V and 8 bases from J, the gap between germline ends came to 22 bases.

The chain recombines TRBV5-1 with TRBJ2-1; TRBD1 is a possible D gene (5 bases). Germline lookup yields CDR1 SGHRS and CDR2 YFSETQ. V shed 4 bases and J shed 7 bases, with 15 bases lying between them. The CDR3 sequence is 14 residues long. CDR3 residues: CASSTIRVGNEQFF. CDR3 nucleotides: TGCGCCAGCAGCACAATCAGGGTTGGGAATGAGCAGTTCTTC.

Ten or more counts support this clonotype. The chain joins TRBV5-1 to TRBJ2-1, with 9 bases matching TRBD1. Germline CDR1 reads SGHRS; CDR2 reads YFSETQ. The CDR3 is made up of 13 amino acids. J lost 15 bases, V lost 0 bases, and 7 bases had no gene match. CDR3 bases: TGCGCCAGCAGCTTGGAAGGGACAGGGCATTGGTTCTTC. It codes for CASSLEGTGHWFF.

This sequence joins TRBV5-1 and TRBJ2-7; tentative D call: TRBD2 (6 bases). The length of the CDR3 is 12 residues. V lost 5 bases and J 7 bases, leaving 13 bases between the germline ends. Germline CDR1 SGHRS, CDR2 YFSETQ. CDR3 protein: CASSIWGREQYF. Written as DNA, the CDR3 is TGCGCCAGCAGTATCTGGGGGAGGGAGCAGTACTTC.

This clonotype was recorded many times. The chain combines TRBV12-3 or TRBV12-4 with TRBJ1-1; D unresolved. The CDR3 consists of 13 residues. The V and J ends lost 3 bases and 6 bases respectively, with 11 bases between them. The CDR3 DNA reads as TGTGCCAGCAGTTTTACATCAGGAGCTGAAGCTTTCTTT. Encoded protein: CASSFTSGAEAFF.

The CDR3 DNA follows: TGCGCCAGCAGCTTGGTTCTAGCGGGTGACGGGGAGCTGTTTTTT. It is translated as CASSLVLAGDGELFF. The V gene is TRBV5-1, the J gene TRBJ2-2, with 8 bases matching TRBD2. Germline V gene lookup returns CDR1 SGHRS and CDR2 YFSETQ. With 0 bases clipped from V and 7 bases from J, the junction kept 5 bases outside the gene matches. The CDR3 covers 15 residues.

This clonotype was seen more than once but under ten times. The V gene is TRBV20-1, the J gene TRBJ2-4; 7 positions match TRBD1. Per germline, CDR1 DFQATT and CDR2 SNEGSKA (reference sequence). The CDR3 sequence is 13 residues long. V was clipped by 3 bases and J by 8 bases; unmatched bases: 7. CDR3 amino acids: CSARRQGEYIQYF. In nucleotides, the CDR3 is TGCAGTGCTAGGAGGCAGGGGGAATACATTCAGTACTTC.

This chain uses TRBV5-1 with TRBJ2-3; 8 nucleotides align to TRBD2. Germline V gene sequence: CDR1 SGHRS, CDR2 YFSETQ. This CDR3 region has 14 residues. V trimming: 3 bases; J trimming: 4 bases; junction bases outside the gene matches: 4. The CDR3 nucleotides are TGCGCCAGCAGCTGGGGCGGGGGGTCAGATACGCAGTATTTT. Translating it yields CASSWGGGSDTQYF.

The chain is built from TRBV28 and TRBJ1-3; D not certain. This CDR3 is built from 12 residues. The V end was cut by 5 bases, the J end by 6 bases, with 8 bases between. The germline gives CDR1 MDHEN, CDR2 SYDVKM. The DNA of the CDR3 is TGTGCCAGCAGTCCATGGGAAAACACCATATATTTT. Its protein is CASSPWENTIYF. The full variable domain, rest sourced from reference TRBV28 and TRBJ1-3, is DVKVTQSSRYLVKRTGEKVFLECVQDMDHENMFWYRQDPGLGLRLIYFSYDVKMKEKGDIPEGYSVSREKKERFSLILESASTNQTSMYLCASSPWENTIYFGEGSWLTVV.

In this sample, this clonotype turned up many times. This chain uses TRBV20-1 with TRBJ2-5; TRBD2 aligns across 16 bases. The V segment lost 4 bases and the J segment 5 bases; nucleotides outside the gene matches: 10. Looked up from germline, CDR1 is DFQATT and CDR2 is SNEGSKA (reference sequence). This CDR3 contains 17 residues. The CDR3 spells CSAKGLAGGTPLETQYF. Here the CDR3 DNA reads TGCAGTGCTAAGGGACTAGCGGGAGGGACTCCCTTGGAGACCCAGTACTTC.

This clonotype occurred a few times. The chain carries TRBV28 and TRBJ1-1; D possibly corresponds to TRBD1 (5 bases). CDR1 is MDHEN, CDR2 SYDVKM, per germline. The CDR3 totals 14 residues. Trimming shortened V by 5 bases and J by 1 base, and 11 bases separated the two germline ends. Here the CDR3 DNA reads TGTGCCAGCAGTACTCACGGGACGAACACTGAAGCTTTCTTT. This gives the protein CASSTHGTNTEAFF.

This chain joins TRBV29-1 and TRBJ2-1; TRBD1 agrees at 9 bases. Germline assignment: CDR1 SQVTM and CDR2 ANQGSEA. Trimming at V came to 0 bases and at J to 2 bases, leaving 5 bases not matched to a gene. There are 16 residues in the CDR3. The CDR3 region has the DNA TGCAGCGTTGAAGATCGAAGACAGGGGGCCTACAATGAGCAGTTCTTC. Protein: CSVEDRRQGAYNEQFF.